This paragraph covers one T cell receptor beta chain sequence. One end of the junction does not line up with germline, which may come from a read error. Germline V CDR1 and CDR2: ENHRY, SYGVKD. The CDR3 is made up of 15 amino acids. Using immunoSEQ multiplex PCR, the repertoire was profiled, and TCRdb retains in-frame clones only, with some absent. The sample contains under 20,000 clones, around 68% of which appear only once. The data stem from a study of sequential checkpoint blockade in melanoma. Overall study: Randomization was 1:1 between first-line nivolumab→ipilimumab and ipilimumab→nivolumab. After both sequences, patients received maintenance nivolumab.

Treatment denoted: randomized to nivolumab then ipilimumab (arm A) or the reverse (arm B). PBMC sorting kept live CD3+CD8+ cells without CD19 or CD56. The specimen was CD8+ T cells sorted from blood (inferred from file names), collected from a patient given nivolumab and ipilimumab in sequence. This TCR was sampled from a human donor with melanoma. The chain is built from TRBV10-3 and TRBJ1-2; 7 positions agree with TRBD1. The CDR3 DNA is TGTGCCAGCAGTACCAGGACAGGAAGGGCGGCTGGCTACACCTTC. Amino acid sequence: CASSTRTGRAAGYTF.